This T cell receptor beta chain is drawn from a study of cytomegalovirus exposure and HLA in healthy donors. CDR1 and CDR2 from the germline V gene are MGHRA and YSYEKL. V gave up 1 base and J gave up 10 bases; unmatched junction bases: 4. This CDR3 has 15 amino acids. PCR amplification relied on 60 Vbeta primers (plus 13 Jbeta primers). The method was immunoSEQ multiplex PCR; TCRdb's version includes in-frame clones alone and lacks a portion of them. The sample contains about 120,000 clones, more than 70% of which appear only once. The clonotype originates from a man aged 45-65 years in good health and CMV-seronegative. The chain combines TRBV4-1 with TRBJ1-6; TRBD1 aligns across 10 bases. Sequencing was done on a sample of PBMCs. CDR3 coding DNA: TGCGCCAGCAGCCAAGGGACAGGGGGTAGATCACCCCTCCACTTT. Translation gives CASSQGTGGRSPLHF.